The 24 T cell receptor beta chains reported below all come from one sample, sequenced in a study of blood T cell repertoires in COVID-19. The data were produced by immunoSEQ multiplex PCR, yet TCRdb's version contains in-frame clones alone and is incomplete. This table holds 76,000 or so clones, around nine tenths found once. The sample consisted of peripheral blood. The source of these receptors is a human donor in a cohort sampled during active COVID-19.

This clone occurred once. The chain carries TRBV29-1 and TRBJ1-2; 8 nucleotides agree with TRBD1. The CDR3 length is 12 residues. The germline V gene encodes CDR1 SQVTM and CDR2 ANQGSEA. V shed 4 bases and J 6 bases; nucleotides not matched to a gene: 4. The DNA of the CDR3 is TGCAGCGTTGGGGGGACAGGTGATGGCTACACCTTC. This sequence encodes CSVGGTGDGYTF.

The chain has TRBV5-1 and TRBJ2-1; tentative D call: TRBD1 (5 bases). CDR1 SGHRS and CDR2 YFSETQ come from the germline V gene. V was clipped by 0 bases and J by 3 bases, with 13 bases between them. The CDR3 extends over 16 amino acids. The CDR3 region is CASSLAPGKIYNEQFF. DNA for the CDR3: TGCGCCAGCAGCTTGGCCCCAGGGAAGATCTACAATGAGCAGTTCTTC.

The J gene is TRBJ1-5, the V gene TRBV6-5, with D unclear. From germline, CDR1 is MNHEY and CDR2 SVGAGI. This CDR3 spans 15 amino acids. Trimming pared 3 bases from V and 0 bases from J, leaving 9 bases between. DNA for the CDR3: TGTGCCAGCAGTTATAACTCTTATAGCAATCAGCCCCAGCATTTT. Amino acids: CASSYNSYSNQPQHF.

The rearrangement joins TRBV19 to TRBJ1-1, with TRBD1 as a possible D gene (5 bases). There are 14 residues in the CDR3. V gave up 11 bases and J gave up 3 bases, with 19 bases separating them. CDR1 and CDR2 (germline): LNHDA, SQIVND (reference sequence). Here the CDR3 reads CALRGRGPDTEAFF. CDR3 nucleotide sequence: TGTGCCCTACGAGGGAGGGGCCCCGACACTGAAGCTTTCTTT.

The CDR3 is CASWTAPSYEQYF. Here the CDR3 DNA reads TGTGCCAGCTGGACAGCCCCCTCCTACGAGCAGTACTTC. This chain links TRBV6-5 with TRBJ2-7; maybe TRBD1 (6 bases). With 8 bases removed from V and 0 bases from J, the gap between germline ends came to 11 bases. Per germline, CDR1 MNHEY and CDR2 SVGAGI. The CDR3 has 13 amino acids.

V and J are TRBV19 and TRBJ1-5; D possibly corresponds to TRBD1 (6 bases). Germline V gives CDR1 LNHDA, CDR2 SQIVND (reference sequence). V was shortened by 0 bases and J by 4 bases, with 10 bases between the two germline ends. The CDR3 is 15 amino acids. The CDR3 DNA is TGTGCCAGTAGTATAGAGCAGGGGCGAAATCAGCCCCAGCATTTT. This sequence encodes CASSIEQGRNQPQHF. Complete variable domain (other parts from reference TRBV19 and TRBJ1-5): DGGITQSPKYLFRKEGQNVTLSCEQNLNHDAMYWYRQDPGQGLRLIYYSQIVNDFQKGDIAEGYSVSREKKESFPLTVTSAQKNPTAFYLCASSIEQGRNQPQHFGDGTRLSIL.

The chain links TRBV6-4 to TRBJ1-5; D is perhaps TRBD1 (6 bases). Trimming took 2 bases from V and 6 from J, leaving 8 bases between them. The CDR3 length is 13 residues. Germline-derived CDR1 and CDR2 are MRHNA and SNTAGT. This CDR3 reads CASSDLQGQPQHF. Written as DNA, the CDR3 is TGTGCCAGCAGTGACCTACAGGGTCAGCCCCAGCATTTT.

V is TRBV7-6 and J is TRBJ2-1; TRBD2 is a possible D gene (6 bases). CDR1 and CDR2 from the germline V gene are SGHVS and FNYEAQ. Trimming removed 2 bases from V and 6 bases from J, with 8 bases in between. The CDR3 contains 13 residues. Here the CDR3 reads CASSLRLGNEQFF. CDR3 bases: TGTGCCAGCAGCTTAAGACTAGGCAATGAGCAGTTCTTC.

The J gene is TRBJ2-1, the V gene TRBV7-3, with 8 bases fitting TRBD1. Germline CDR1 reads SGHTA; CDR2 reads FQGTGA. With 5 bases clipped from V and 6 bases from J, the junction kept 9 bases outside the gene matches. CDR3 length: 15 residues. The DNA for the CDR3 is TGTGCCAGCAGCCCCTCGGGACAGGTCCTCAATGAGCAGTTCTTC. Translated: CASSPSGQVLNEQFF.

V and J are TRBV7-6 and TRBJ1-1; 10 bases are shared with TRBD1. The CDR3 covers 18 residues. Germline V CDR1 and CDR2: SGHVS, FNYEAQ. V dropped 1 base and J dropped 0; count of bases not matched to a gene: 8. The CDR3 loop reads CASSLVETGGQMNTEAFF. In nucleotides, the CDR3 is TGTGCCAGCAGCTTAGTTGAGACAGGGGGCCAAATGAACACTGAAGCTTTCTTT.

V and J are TRBV5-1 and TRBJ2-7; D is possibly TRBD2 (6 bases). The V gene's germline CDR1 is SGHRS and CDR2 YFSETQ. Deletions cut 1 base from V and 4 bases from J, with 9 bases between. The CDR3 is 13 residues long. The CDR3 DNA sequence: TGCGCCAGCAGCTTGAGAGGGACTTACGAGCAGTACTTC. Its translation is CASSLRGTYEQYF.

The V gene is TRBV7-3, the J gene TRBJ2-1, with a weak D call TRBD1 (5 bases). This CDR3 contains 13 residues. The V end was cut by 3 bases, the J end by 7 bases, with 10 bases between. The V gene's germline CDR1 is SGHTA and CDR2 FQGTGA. This CDR3 is CASSLGLSNEQFF. The CDR3 DNA sequence: TGTGCCAGCAGCTTGGGGCTCAGTAATGAGCAGTTCTTC.

The chain links TRBV4-1 to TRBJ2-5, with TRBD1 matching 8 bases. The germline CDR1 and CDR2 sequences are MGHRA and YSYEKL. The CDR3 has 17 amino acids. After removal of 0 bases from V and 5 bases from J, the junction contained 11 bases not matched to a gene. The CDR3, as DNA: TGCGCCAGCAGCCAAGAAACCGGACAGGGTTTTAGGGAGACCCAGTACTTC. Its translation: CASSQETGQGFRETQYF.

This CDR3 reads CASSLQGNTNEKLFF. DNA for the CDR3: TGTGCCAGCAGCTTACAGGGCAATACTAATGAAAAACTGTTTTTT. V and J are TRBV5-5 and TRBJ1-4, with D tentatively TRBD1 (6 bases). Germline V gives CDR1 SGHKS, CDR2 YYEKEE (reference sequence). There are 15 residues in the CDR3. V was shortened by 2 bases and J by 2 bases, with 10 bases between the two germline ends. The entire variable domain, with the rest obtained from reference TRBV5-5 and TRBJ1-4, is as follows: DAGVTQSPTHLIKTRGQQVTLRCSPISGHKSVSWYQQVLGQGPQFIFQYYEKEERGRGNFPDRFSARQFPNYSSELNVNALLLGDSALYLCASSLQGNTNEKLFFGSGTQLSVL.

The rearrangement links TRBV11-1 to TRBJ2-7; TRBD2 matches 8 bases. V trimming: 1 base; J trimming: 3 bases; junction bases outside the gene matches: 8. Germline CDR1 is SGHAT and CDR2 is FQDESV (reference sequence). This CDR3 is built from 16 residues. This CDR3 is CASSLVPAGDRYEQYF. The DNA of the CDR3 is TGTGCCAGCAGCTTAGTTCCAGCGGGGGATCGCTACGAGCAGTACTTC.

This clone appeared once. The chain joins TRBV21-1 to TRBJ2-7; the tabulated D call, TRBD2, remains unverified against the DNA. TRBV21-1 is noted as a pseudogene. This CDR3 comprises 14 residues. CDR3 region: CASGVLGRTYEQYF. The CDR3 DNA reads TGTGCCAGCGGGGTCCTGGGGAGAACCTACGAGCAGTACTTC.

The chain combines TRBV27 with TRBJ2-3; 12 nucleotides match TRBD2. The germline CDR1 and CDR2 sequences are MNHEY and SMNVEV (reference sequence). This CDR3 spans 14 amino acids. V dropped 8 bases and J dropped 4; count of bases not matched to a gene: 4. CDR3 sequence (DNA): TGTGCCAGCTCTCTAGCGGGGGGGGCAGATACGCAGTATTTT. Residues: CASSLAGGADTQYF.

The rearrangement joins TRBV6-2 or TRBV6-3 to TRBJ2-7; 11 bases match TRBD1. The germline gives CDR1 MNHEY, CDR2 SVGEGT. The ends lost 5 bases at V and 6 bases at J; junction bases unmatched: 9. This CDR3 is 15 amino acids long. For the CDR3, the DNA is TGTGCCAGCAGTGCCCCCGGACAGGGGGCGCGCGAGCAGTACTTC. It specifies CASSAPGQGAREQYF.

V gene TRBV11-2 combines with J gene TRBJ2-1; 7 bases agree with TRBD2. Losses at the gene ends were 0 bases for V and 2 bases for J; bases not matched to a gene: 1. In germline, CDR1 is SGHAT, CDR2 FQNNGV. The CDR3 sequence is 15 residues long. The CDR3 DNA follows: TGTGCCAGCAGCTTAGATCGGGGGGCCTACAATGAGCAGTTCTTC. Translating it yields CASSLDRGAYNEQFF. Using reference TRBV11-2 and TRBJ2-1 for the parts outside the CDR3, the full variable domain is EAGVAQSPRYKIIEKRQSVAFWCNPISGHATLYWYQQILGQGPKLLIQFQNNGVVDDSQLPKDRFSAERLKGVDSTLKIQPAKLEDSAVYLCASSLDRGAYNEQFFGPGTRLTVL.

The V and J genes are TRBV5-1 and TRBJ1-2; 7 bases line up with TRBD1. Germline-derived CDR1 and CDR2 are SGHRS and YFSETQ. CDR3 length equals 14 residues. The V and J ends lost 3 bases and 5 bases, in that order; junction bases with no gene match: 7. For the CDR3, the DNA is TGCGCCAGCAGCTCTCAGGGGGGAAGGTATGGCTACACCTTC. Its translation is CASSSQGGRYGYTF.

V is TRBV29-1 and J is TRBJ2-7, with TRBD1 matching 11 bases. V dropped 5 bases and J dropped 3; count of bases not matched to a gene: 6. Germline V CDR1 and CDR2: SQVTM, ANQGSEA. CDR3 length equals 14 residues. CDR3 protein: CSVRDRGLNYEQYF. In nucleotides, the CDR3 is TGCAGCGTTAGGGACAGGGGGTTAAACTACGAGCAGTACTTC.

V and J are TRBV2 and TRBJ1-1; possibly TRBD1 for D (5 bases). Germline V CDR1 and CDR2: SNHLY, FYNNEI. There are 15 residues in the CDR3. V was cut by 0 bases and J by 4 bases, with 12 bases left in between. The CDR3 spells CASSEAPGIGTEAFF. The CDR3 nucleotides are TGTGCCAGCAGTGAAGCGCCAGGGATCGGCACTGAAGCTTTCTTT. Full variable domain (remainder filled in from reference TRBV2 and TRBJ1-1): EPEVTQTPSHQVTQMGQEVILRCVPISNHLYFYWYRQILGQKVEFLVSFYNNEISEKSEIFDDQFSVERPDGSNFTLKIRSTKLEDSAMYFCASSEAPGIGTEAFFGQGTRLTVV.

As concerns this clone: An end of the junction does not agree with germline; a read error may underlie this. The J gene is TRBJ2-5, the V gene TRBV7-7; maybe TRBD1 (6 bases). The CDR3 has 13 amino acids. From germline, CDR1 is SSHAT and CDR2 FNYEAQ (reference sequence). The CDR3 DNA reads as TGTGCTAGCAGCTTATGGGGGCTGGAGACCCAGTACTTC. It codes for CASSLWGLETQYF.

J is TRBJ2-6 and V is TRBV10-2, with no clear D. Germline V gives CDR1 WSHSY, CDR2 SAAADI. Between the trimmed V and J ends, which lost 5 bases and 1 base, there was a span of 6 bases. This CDR3 has 14 residues. The CDR3 DNA sequence: TGCGCCAGCAGTTTCAGGTCTGGGGCCAACGTCCTGACTTTC. Its protein is CASSFRSGANVLTF.